These T cell receptor beta chains were read from a single sample in a study of T cells in Graves' hyperthyroidism and ophthalmopathy. TCRdb ran MiXCR on the multiplex PCR reads and lists one entry per CDR3 protein. The sample lists some 300,000 distinct CDR3 sequences, approximately 15% occurring once. Sequencing was carried out using blood. Source of these receptors: a young man with Graves' hyperthyroidism. Both conserved end residues are part of each CDR3. A D gene is named only where the DNA matches it firmly. Size is stated for part of the rows, as once, few or many counts, or as a class when the clone is expanded.

v_gene	d_gene	j_gene	abundance	CDR3nt	CDR3aa
TRBV7-9	-	TRBJ2-2	-	TGTGCCAGCAGCTTAGTGGCCGCGAACACCGGGGAGCTGTTTTTT	CASSLVAANTGELFF
TRBV28	TRBD2	TRBJ2-7	many	TGTGCCAGCAGTTCCCCTAGCGGGAGGAACACCTACGAGCAGTACTTC	CASSSPSGRNTYEQYF
TRBV18	-	TRBJ1-4	many	TGTGCCAGCTCACCAACTGGGAATGAAAAACTGTTTTTT	CASSPTGNEKLFF
TRBV7-3	TRBD2	TRBJ2-2	few	TGTGCCAGCAGTGGGAGTCTAGCGGTATTAGAAGGGGACACCGGGGAGCTGTTTTTT	CASSGSLAVLEGDTGELFF
TRBV10-3	-	TRBJ2-3	many	TGTGCCATCAGCGGTGGCGCTAGCACAGATACGCAGTATTTT	CAISGGASTDTQYF
TRBV12-5	TRBD2	TRBJ2-1	many	TGTGCTAGTGGTCCGGTCCTAGCGGGAGGTGAGCAGTTCTTC	CASGPVLAGGEQFF
TRBV9	TRBD2	TRBJ2-3	-	TGTGCCAGCAGCGTAGTTCTAGCGGGAGATGAGTATTTT	CASSVVLAGDEYF
TRBV10-3	-	TRBJ2-1	-	TGTGCCATCAGTGAGTCACAGGGCAATGAGCAGTTCTTC	CAISESQGNEQFF
TRBV6-6	TRBD1	TRBJ2-7	many	TGTGCCAGCAGTTACTCAGTACAGGGGGCCTCCTACGAGCAGTACTTC	CASSYSVQGASYEQYF
TRBV18	TRBD2	TRBJ2-3	many	TGTGCCAGCTCACCGGCTAGCGGTCAGGCAGATACGCAGTATTTT	CASSPASGQADTQYF
TRBV9	-	TRBJ1-1	-	TGTGCCAGCAGCGTAGGGGAGGGGAAAGCTTTCTTT	CASSVGEGKAFF
TRBV14	-	TRBJ2-7	many	TGTGCCAGCAGCCAAGGGTGGTGGACGGAGAGCTCCTACGAGCAGTACTTC	CASSQGWWTESSYEQYF
TRBV20-1	-	TRBJ2-1	many	TGCAGTGCTCCCGAGGGGGGTATAGGGATTCTTGAGCAGTTCTTC	CSAPEGGIGILEQFF
TRBV7-2	-	TRBJ2-7	many	TGTGCCAGCAGCCCCGCGGGGAGCGGCCCCTACGAGCAGTACTTC	CASSPAGSGPYEQYF
TRBV3-1	-	TRBJ1-1	many	TGTGCCAGCAGCCAAGTAAGGGACGGTGGCACTGAAGCTTTCTTT	CASSQVRDGGTEAFF
TRBV4-1	-	TRBJ1-6	-	TGTGCCAGCAGCCAAGAAGGCAGCCCGGGGTATAATTCACCCCTCCACTTT	CASSQEGSPGYNSPLHF
TRBV24-1	-	TRBJ2-1	many	TGTGCCATCTCGGGTGGTTCGAGCTCCTACAATGAGCAGTTCTTC	CAISGGSSSYNEQFF
TRBV20-1	-	TRBJ2-7	many	TGCAGTGCTAGAGTTTTACAGGGTGCGCTGGTGGACGAGCAGTACTTC	CSARVLQGALVDEQYF
TRBV28	TRBD2	TRBJ2-7	many	TGTGCCAGCAGTTTCCCCGGGACTAGCGGTTACGAGCAGTACTTC	CASSFPGTSGYEQYF
TRBV5-6	-	TRBJ1-4	many	TGTGCCAGCAGCGACTCCAGGGAGTTGGGTGAAAAACTGTTTTTT	CASSDSRELGEKLFF
TRBV2	-	TRBJ2-1	many	TGTGCCAGCGAGTCGGGGGAGGTGGTCGATGAGCAGTTCTTC	CASESGEVVDEQFF
TRBV7-2	TRBD2	TRBJ2-1	many	TGTGCCAGCAGCTTAGGCGGGAGGGCCTTCAATGAGCAGTTCTTC	CASSLGGRAFNEQFF
TRBV28	-	TRBJ1-3	few	TGTGCCAGTGGCCCTGGAAACACCATATATTTT	CASGPGNTIYF
TRBV20-1	-	TRBJ2-7	-	TGCAGTGCTAGGAGGAATTACGAGCAGTACTTC	CSARRNYEQYF
TRBV11-2	-	TRBJ1-1	many	TGTGCCAGCAGCTTAGATCGGAGCTACACTGAAGCTTTCTTT	CASSLDRSYTEAFF
TRBV29-1	-	TRBJ1-4	many	TGCAGCGTCCAACAGGGAGGGCAAAATGAAAAACTGTTTTTT	CSVQQGGQNEKLFF
TRBV5-1	TRBD1	TRBJ2-1	-	TGCGCCAGTAGTCGGGACAGAAGCTTTGATGTGCAGTTCTTC	CASSRDRSFDVQFF
TRBV20-1	-	TRBJ2-5	many	TGCAGTGCCGGGGACCCAAATGGCGTGGAGACCCAGTACTTC	CSAGDPNGVETQYF
TRBV25-1	TRBD1	TRBJ2-6	-	TGTGCCAGCAGTGAATGGGGGGACAGGGGTTCTGGGGCCAACGTCCTGACTTTC	CASSEWGDRGSGANVLTF
TRBV3-1	-	TRBJ2-7	many	TGTGCCAGCAGCCAAGATCGGCTAGCCGTGCAGTACTTC	CASSQDRLAVQYF
TRBV20-1	-	TRBJ2-3	many	TGCAGTGCTAGACCCCGGCTAGGTTGGGCAGATACGCAGTATTTT	CSARPRLGWADTQYF
TRBV3-1	-	TRBJ1-2	-	TGTGCCAGCAGCCAAGATTATGTGGGGCGGGTCAACTATGGCTACACCTTC	CASSQDYVGRVNYGYTF
TRBV27	-	TRBJ1-2	many	TGTGCCAGCAGTTCGGCCCGGGGTCTCGGGTATGGCTACACCTTC	CASSSARGLGYGYTF
TRBV6-1	-	TRBJ2-7	many	TGTGCCAGCAGCCTCGAGGCCCCCTACGAGCAGTACTTC	CASSLEAPYEQYF
TRBV5-1	-	TRBJ1-3	-	TGCGCCAGCAGCCGGGGTCCGGGGGACACCATATATTTT	CASSRGPGDTIYF
TRBV7-8	-	TRBJ1-2	few	TGTGCCAGCAGCTTAGGAGGCGGGGGCCCCACCCTAGGCTACACCTTC	CASSLGGGGPTLGYTF
TRBV28	TRBD1	TRBJ2-7	many	TGTGCCAGCAGTTCTCCGGGACAGGGGGGGGAGCAGTACTTC	CASSSPGQGGEQYF
TRBV7-2	TRBD2	TRBJ2-1	-	TGTGCCAGCAGCATCAGCGGGAGAGGGACCTACAATGAGCAGTTCTTC	CASSISGRGTYNEQFF
TRBV6-1	TRBD1	TRBJ2-3	many	TGTGCCAGCAGCATGACAGGGGGCGCTTCAGATACGCAGTATTTT	CASSMTGGASDTQYF
TRBV6-1	-	TRBJ2-3	many	TGTGCCAGCAGTGTCGCGGCTATTAGCACAGATACGCAGTATTTT	CASSVAAISTDTQYF